Each of the 14 T cell receptor beta chains below was sequenced from the same sample in a study of cytomegalovirus exposure and HLA in healthy donors. PCR used 60 Vbeta primers and 13 Jbeta primers. Method: immunoSEQ multiplex PCR; TCRdb's copy keeps in-frame clones and lacks some. The table includes about 96,000 clones, around 85% detected once. Input material: PBMCs. These receptors all come from a man aged 30-40 years in good health and CMV-seronegative.

This chain connects TRBV2 to TRBJ1-5; D is perhaps TRBD1 (6 bases). This CDR3 has 18 residues. Per the germline V gene, CDR1 is SNHLY and CDR2 is FYNNEI. The germline V and J ends were trimmed by 6 bases and 2 bases, with 23 bases remaining between them. The CDR3 DNA is TGTGCCAGCAGCGTGAAATCCGGGACATCCGCAGGCAATCAGCCCCAGCATTTT. Translating it yields CASSVKSGTSAGNQPQHF. Combining the CDR3 with reference TRBV2 and TRBJ1-5 gives the whole variable domain EPEVTQTPSHQVTQMGQEVILRCVPISNHLYFYWYRQILGQKVEFLVSFYNNEISEKSEIFDDQFSVERPDGSNFTLKIRSTKLEDSAMYFCASSVKSGTSAGNQPQHFGDGTRLSIL.

Only one count was recorded for this clone. The V call is TRBV5-4, the J call TRBJ1-3; D perhaps matches TRBD1 (5 bases). The V gene's germline CDR1 is SGHNT and CDR2 YYREEE (reference sequence). CDR3 length: 16 amino acids. V was clipped by 4 bases and J by 1 base, with 15 bases between them. In DNA form, the CDR3 reads TGTGCCAGCAGCCTGGAGGGGCCGAGGTCTGGAAACACCATATATTTT. This translates into CASSLEGPRSGNTIYF. Combining the CDR3 with reference TRBV5-4 and TRBJ1-3 gives the whole variable domain ETGVTQSPTHLIKTRGQQVTLRCSSQSGHNTVSWYQQALGQGPQFIFQYYREEENGRGNFPPRFSGLQFPNYSSELNVNALELDDSALYLCASSLEGPRSGNTIYFGEGSWLTVV.

V usage is TRBV19 and J usage is TRBJ2-5, with D perhaps matching TRBD1 (5 bases). This CDR3 comprises 13 residues. Germline CDR1 and CDR2: LNHDA and SQIVND (reference sequence). V was pared by 7 bases and J by 4 bases, with 13 bases between. The CDR3 loop is CASKNPGPETQYF. The CDR3 bases are TGTGCCAGTAAGAACCCAGGGCCAGAGACCCAGTACTTC.

The chain has TRBV5-6 and TRBJ2-7, with 8 bases lining up with TRBD1. V was clipped by 1 base and J by 3 bases; unmatched bases: 6. CDR3 length: 15 amino acids. Germline assignment: CDR1 SGHDT and CDR2 YYEEEE. CDR3 DNA sequence: TGTGCCAGCAGCTTGACGGACAGGGTATACTACGAGCAGTACTTC. This sequence encodes CASSLTDRVYYEQYF.

The chain has TRBV7-9 and TRBJ1-6; 7 nucleotides line up with TRBD1. The J segment lost 6 bases and the V segment lost 3 bases, leaving 2 bases of the junction unmatched. The CDR3 consists of 14 residues. From germline, CDR1 is SEHNR and CDR2 FQNEAQ (reference sequence). CDR3: CASSLTGTNSPLHF. The DNA of the CDR3 is TGTGCCAGCAGCTTGACAGGGACTAATTCACCCCTCCACTTT.

The chain joins TRBV19 to TRBJ2-1; 8 nucleotides match TRBD2. The V gene's germline CDR1 is LNHDA and CDR2 SQIVND (reference sequence). The ends lost 4 bases at V and 4 bases at J; junction bases unmatched: 6. The CDR3 is 15 residues long. As DNA, the CDR3 is TGTGCCAGTAGTACCCACGGGGGGGCTTACAATGAGCAGTTCTTC. It is translated as CASSTHGGAYNEQFF.

The chain is built from TRBV18 and TRBJ1-5; TRBD1 aligns across 8 bases. The CDR3 is made up of 16 amino acids. J was trimmed by 8 bases and V by 2 bases; bases with no gene match: 11. Germline V lookup: CDR1 KGHSH, CDR2 LQKENI. CDR3 coding DNA: TGTGCCAGCTCACCAGACGACAGGGGAAATGGGAAGCCCCAGCATTTT. This encodes CASSPDDRGNGKPQHF.

This clone was seen a handful of times. The CDR3 sequence is CASSLDGGPYNEQFF. CDR3 bases: TGTGCCAGCAGCTTAGACGGGGGGCCCTACAATGAGCAGTTCTTC. V and J are TRBV7-2 and TRBJ2-1; the D gene is possibly TRBD2 (7 bases). Per the germline V gene, CDR1 is SGHTA and CDR2 is FQGNSA. The CDR3 is made up of 15 amino acids. V lost 1 base and J lost 2, with 9 bases in between.

This clone was observed a few times. The J gene is TRBJ2-7, the V gene TRBV29-1; D perhaps matches TRBD1 (6 bases). Deletions cut 6 bases from V and 1 base from J, with 10 bases between. The CDR3 totals 12 residues. Germline values: CDR1 SQVTM, CDR2 ANQGSEA. This chain's CDR3 is CSVLRGSYEQYF. The DNA of the CDR3 is TGCAGCGTCCTAAGGGGGTCCTACGAGCAGTACTTC.

This chain joins TRBV2 and TRBJ1-1; 9 nucleotides align to TRBD1. Germline V CDR1 and CDR2: SNHLY, FYNNEI. J was trimmed by 7 bases and V by 0 bases; bases with no gene match: 9. The CDR3 runs to 16 residues. CDR3 bases: TGTGCCAGCAGTGAAGCCGGGACAGGGACGAGGGGTGAAGCTTTCTTT. As protein: CASSEAGTGTRGEAFF.

The chain combines TRBV4-1 with TRBJ2-7; TRBD1 is a possible D gene (6 bases). The V and J ends lost 6 bases and 3 bases respectively, with 15 bases between them. The germline V gene encodes CDR1 MGHRA and CDR2 YSYEKL. The CDR3 totals 14 residues. The CDR3 coding sequence is TGCGCCAGCAGTAAGCGGCAGGGGAGCTACGAGCAGTACTTC. The encoded protein is CASSKRQGSYEQYF.

The chain joins TRBV18 to TRBJ1-5; 8 nucleotides agree with TRBD1. CDR3 length equals 17 residues. V dropped 5 bases and J dropped 0; count of bases not matched to a gene: 9. Germline V gives CDR1 KGHSH, CDR2 LQKENI. The CDR3 DNA follows: TGTGCCAGCTCAGGGGGGACAGGAGACATTAGCAATCAGCCCCAGCATTTT. Protein sequence: CASSGGTGDISNQPQHF.

This clone was observed once. The chain recombines TRBV13 with TRBJ1-1, with D maybe TRBD1 (6 bases). V shed 5 bases and J shed 6 bases, with 16 bases lying between them. The germline V gene encodes CDR1 PRHDT and CDR2 FYEKMQ (reference sequence). This CDR3 comprises 14 residues. The CDR3 reads CASSPWGGRAEAFF. The CDR3 region has the DNA TGTGCCAGCAGCCCCTGGGGGGGGCGGGCTGAAGCTTTCTTT.

The count of this clone is one. The chain combines TRBV5-1 with TRBJ1-2; maybe TRBD1 (6 bases). The length of the CDR3 is 17 residues. In germline, CDR1 is SGHRS, CDR2 YFSETQ. Trimming took off 2 bases at V and 1 base at J, with 18 bases between the two ends. CDR3 DNA: TGCGCCAGCAGCTTCCGGGACAATTCTCGGCATAACTATGGCTACACCTTC. Translated, it gives CASSFRDNSRHNYGYTF.